The present TCR beta chain was sequenced within a study of identifying expanded T cells in peripheral blood. TCRdb keeps only in-frame clones here, not all; method: immunoSEQ multiplex PCR. This sample has some 130,000 clones, with 80% to 90% found just once. This clone was counted only a few times. Its antigen remains unidentified. Study-wide findings and caveats: Across healthy donors, higher total template counts meant significantly greater approximately two-week count variance. Technical replicates showed 0.9 to 1.5 changed clones; two weeks about 16.4; four weeks 19.

CDR3 length: 15 residues. Germline V gene sequence: CDR1 SGDLS, CDR2 YYNGEE. Trimming at V came to 2 bases and at J to 8 bases, leaving 8 bases not matched to a gene. The source is a person between 18 and 69 years old in good health. This chain uses TRBV9 with TRBJ2-1; 9 bases are shared with TRBD1. Sequencing was done on a sample of blood. The CDR3 here is CASSVGGTGFYEQFF. Here the CDR3 DNA reads TGTGCCAGCAGCGTCGGCGGGACAGGGTTTTATGAGCAGTTCTTC. The full variable domain, its missing parts supplied by reference TRBV9 and TRBJ2-1, is DSGVTQTPKHLITATGQRVTLRCSPRSGDLSVYWYQQSLDQGLQFLIQYYNGEERAKGNILERFSAQQFPDLHSELNLSSLELGDSALYFCASSVGGTGFYEQFFGPGTRLTVL.